The next 29 T cell receptor beta chains were all read from a single sample in a study of blood T cell repertoires in COVID-19. Data came from immunoSEQ multiplex PCR; TCRdb stores just in-frame clones and leaves some out. The table has about 230,000 clones, just under 90% seen once. What was sequenced was PBMCs or T cells enriched from blood (not recorded which). The receptors here all came from a woman aged 30 to 39 with acute COVID-19.

This sequence joins TRBV19 and TRBJ1-5, with a possible D match to TRBD1 (5 bases). The CDR3 loop spans 16 amino acids. V was pared by 4 bases and J by 1 base, with 14 bases between. Germline V gives CDR1 LNHDA, CDR2 SQIVND (reference sequence). The CDR3 loop is CASSTYGGGSNQPQHF. The CDR3 bases are TGTGCCAGTAGTACTTATGGTGGGGGGAGCAATCAGCCCCAGCATTTT.

The rearrangement joins TRBV3-1 (or the pseudogene TRBV3-2) to TRBJ1-2; 9 bases are a match to TRBD1. The CDR3 has 14 residues. Germline CDR1 and CDR2: LGHDT and YNNKEL (reference sequence). Unmatched junction bases numbered 8, after V lost 5 bases and J lost 7 bases. CDR3: CASSYGQGSGGYTF. CDR3 nucleotide sequence: TGTGCCAGCAGCTACGGACAGGGGTCTGGTGGCTACACCTTC.

The chain combines TRBV19 with TRBJ1-1; the D gene is possibly TRBD1 (5 bases). This CDR3 has 15 residues. The germline V and J ends were trimmed by 0 bases and 3 bases, with 11 bases remaining between them. Germline-derived CDR1 and CDR2 are LNHDA and SQIVND (reference sequence). The CDR3 nucleotides read TGTGCCAGTAGTATAGATGGCAGGGTAGACACTGAAGCTTTCTTT. Translated: CASSIDGRVDTEAFF.

The chain links TRBV7-2 to TRBJ2-7, with D unclear. The CDR3 has 12 residues. In germline, CDR1 is SGHTA, CDR2 FQGNSA. Deletions cut 5 bases from V and 4 bases from J, with 9 bases between. CDR3 loop: CASSRTVYEQYF. In DNA, the CDR3 is TGTGCCAGCAGCCGAACAGTATACGAGCAGTACTTC.

This clone was detected once. The gene calls are TRBV2 and TRBJ1-5, with TRBD1 identical over 8 bases. V lost 3 bases and J lost 4; bases outside the gene matches: 5. This CDR3 is built from 15 residues. Germline CDR1 reads SNHLY; CDR2 reads FYNNEI. The CDR3 region is CASSDGQGGNQPQHF. In DNA, the CDR3 is TGTGCCAGCAGTGACGGACAGGGAGGGAATCAGCCCCAGCATTTT.

The chain's CDR3 is CATSRDLRVEGYTF. The CDR3 bases are TGTGCCACCAGCAGAGATTTGAGGGTTGAAGGCTACACCTTC. The chain employs TRBV15 and TRBJ1-2; D uncertain. V was cut by 0 bases and J by 8 bases, with 13 bases left in between. The CDR3 has 14 amino acids. Germline CDR1 LNHNV, CDR2 YYDKDF (reference sequence).

The V call is TRBV18, the J call TRBJ1-1; TRBD1 agrees at 7 bases. The CDR3 runs 16 residues. V shed 3 bases, J shed 2 bases, and the junction held 9 bases outside the gene matches. Germline V lookup: CDR1 KGHSH, CDR2 LQKENI. The chain's CDR3 is CASSPTRTGGNTEAFF. In DNA form, the CDR3 reads TGTGCCAGCTCACCGACTCGGACAGGAGGTAACACTGAAGCTTTCTTT. The complete variable domain, with remaining parts taken from reference TRBV18 and TRBJ1-1, reads NAGVMQNPRHLVRRRGQEARLRCSPMKGHSHVYWYRQLPEEGLKFMVYLQKENIIDESGMPKERFSAEFPKEGPSILRIQQVVRGDSAAYFCASSPTRTGGNTEAFFGQGTRLTVV.

The rearrangement joins TRBV6-2 or TRBV6-3 to TRBJ1-6; the match to TRBD1 covers 11 bases. J was trimmed by 9 bases and V by 2 bases; bases with no gene match: 3. From germline, CDR1 is MNHEY and CDR2 SVGEGT. This CDR3 is 15 amino acids long. Here the CDR3 reads CASSYPGTGGSPLHF. CDR3 DNA: TGTGCCAGCAGTTACCCCGGGACAGGGGGTTCACCCCTCCACTTT.

This chain connects TRBV7-6 to TRBJ1-4; 7 bases are a match to TRBD1. The CDR3 has 15 amino acids. With 1 base clipped from V and 5 bases from J, the junction kept 4 bases outside the gene matches. Germline V gene sequence: CDR1 SGHVS, CDR2 FNYEAQ. As DNA, the CDR3 is TGTGCCAGCAGCTTAGGGGGGACAGCAAATGAAAAACTGTTTTTT. It encodes CASSLGGTANEKLFF.

The rearrangement joins TRBV18 to TRBJ2-7; 12 bases line up with TRBD1. Germline V gene sequence: CDR1 KGHSH, CDR2 LQKENI. This CDR3 is built from 15 residues. V shed 6 bases, J shed 6 bases, and the junction held 9 bases outside the gene matches. CDR3 DNA: TGTGCCAGCTCTCCGATGGGGACAGGGGGCTCCGAGCAGTACTTC. Translating gives CASSPMGTGGSEQYF.

The rearrangement uses TRBV18 and TRBJ1-1; D might be TRBD1 (6 bases). Trimming pared 4 bases from V and 4 bases from J, leaving 19 bases between. The CDR3 consists of 16 residues. Germline V gene lookup returns CDR1 KGHSH and CDR2 LQKENI. The chain's CDR3 is CASSRPILQGSTEAFF. CDR3 DNA sequence: TGTGCCAGCTCACGCCCCATCCTACAGGGCAGCACTGAAGCTTTCTTT.

The CDR3 loop reads CASSLSLTGNYGYTF. In DNA form, the CDR3 reads TGTGCCAGCAGCCTGAGCTTGACGGGAAACTATGGCTACACCTTC. The chain joins TRBV2 to TRBJ1-2, with D uncertain. Germline CDR1 is SNHLY and CDR2 is FYNNEI. CDR3 length: 15 amino acids. V lost 6 bases and J lost 2, with 16 bases in between.

CDR3 DNA sequence: TGTGCCAGCAGCGCAGGACAGTATCAGCCCCAGCATTTT. Amino acids: CASSAGQYQPQHF. The chain combines TRBV3-1 (or the pseudogene TRBV3-2) with TRBJ1-5; D might be TRBD1 (6 bases). This CDR3 region has 13 residues. Germline CDR1 and CDR2: LGHDT and YNNKEL (reference sequence). V lost 5 bases, J lost 5 bases, and 10 bases lay in between.

The chain has TRBV7-6 and TRBJ2-3; maybe TRBD1 (6 bases). V lost 1 base to trimming and J lost 1 base, with 21 bases between them. CDR1 and CDR2 from the germline V gene are SGHVS and FNYEAQ. The CDR3 sequence is 19 residues long. The DNA of the CDR3 is TGTGCCAGCAGCTTAGAAGCCCCCTACACAGGGAGCGGCACAGATACGCAGTATTTT. This sequence encodes CASSLEAPYTGSGTDTQYF.

This chain uses TRBV9 with TRBJ1-2, with D maybe TRBD1 (6 bases). The CDR3 has 15 residues. Germline loops: CDR1 SGDLS, CDR2 YYNGEE. Trimming pared 3 bases from V and 1 base from J, leaving 13 bases between. Here the CDR3 reads CASSASLDSNYGYTF. CDR3 nucleotides: TGTGCCAGCAGCGCGTCCTTGGACAGTAACTATGGCTACACCTTC.

The chain's CDR3 is CASSIQGIYEQYF. The CDR3 bases are TGTGCCAGCAGCATACAGGGTATCTACGAGCAGTACTTC. This chain joins TRBV5-4 and TRBJ2-7; tentatively, D is TRBD1 (6 bases). In germline, CDR1 is SGHNT, CDR2 YYREEE (reference sequence). This CDR3 is built from 13 residues. The ends were cut back, 4 bases at V and 3 bases at J, with 11 bases in the middle.

The V gene is TRBV4-1, the J gene TRBJ1-1; D is unclear. CDR3 length: 15 amino acids. CDR1 and CDR2 (germline): MGHRA, YSYEKL. V was clipped by 0 bases and J by 3 bases, with 11 bases between them. This chain's CDR3 is CASSQDGRRDTEAFF. The CDR3 region has the DNA TGCGCCAGCAGCCAAGATGGGAGGCGAGACACTGAAGCTTTCTTT.

V usage is TRBV5-4 and J usage is TRBJ2-5; TRBD2 aligns across 7 bases. The CDR3 runs 15 residues. Trimming cost V 6 bases and J 4 bases; bases outside gene matches: 12. Germline CDR1 is SGHNT and CDR2 is YYREEE (reference sequence). CDR3 sequence (DNA): TGTGCCAGCACGCGCGCCGGGGAGGGACCAGAGACCCAGTACTTC. Its translation is CASTRAGEGPETQYF.

The V call is TRBV30, the J call TRBJ1-6; 9 bases agree with TRBD1. The CDR3 extends over 16 amino acids. The J segment lost 5 bases and the V segment lost 4 bases, leaving 9 bases of the junction unmatched. Germline CDR1 and CDR2: GTSNPN and SVGIG (reference sequence). CDR3 residues: CAWISTGQGDNSPLHF. The CDR3 bases are TGTGCCTGGATTTCTACGGGACAGGGAGATAATTCACCCCTCCACTTT.

V and J are TRBV27 and TRBJ1-4; D might be TRBD1 (5 bases). CDR1 is MNHEY and CDR2 is SMNVEV in the germline V gene (reference sequence). The V and J ends lost 5 bases and 0 bases respectively, with 10 bases between them. The CDR3 is 15 amino acids. CDR3 in amino acids: CASSEQVATNEKLFF. DNA of the CDR3: TGTGCCAGCAGTGAACAGGTTGCAACTAATGAAAAACTGTTTTTT.

The V call is TRBV7-9, the J call TRBJ2-7; 7 positions agree with TRBD1. Germline trimming cut 8 bases from V and 5 bases from J; bases unmatched to any gene: 12. The CDR3 sequence is 14 residues long. Germline values: CDR1 SEHNR, CDR2 FQNEAQ (reference sequence). The CDR3, as DNA: TGTGCCAGCGGACGACAGGGCCACGTGAACGAGCAGTACTTC. Its protein is CASGRQGHVNEQYF.

The V and J genes are TRBV28 and TRBJ2-7; weak D call: TRBD1 (5 bases). The germline V and J ends were trimmed by 8 bases and 3 bases, with 20 bases remaining between them. The CDR3 extends over 15 amino acids. Germline CDR1 MDHEN, CDR2 SYDVKM. Here the CDR3 DNA reads TGTGCCAGCTCCCTGGGCAGGGCTCGAGACTACGAGCAGTACTTC. Translating it yields CASSLGRARDYEQYF. Full variable domain (remainder filled in from reference TRBV28 and TRBJ2-7): DVKVTQSSRYLVKRTGEKVFLECVQDMDHENMFWYRQDPGLGLRLIYFSYDVKMKEKGDIPEGYSVSREKKERFSLILESASTNQTSMYLCASSLGRARDYEQYFGPGTRLTVT.

The chain couples TRBV5-1 to TRBJ1-1; TRBD1 is a possible D gene (5 bases). Trimming stripped 4 bases from V and 6 bases from J, with 7 bases between. The length of the CDR3 is 11 residues. Germline CDR1 reads SGHRS; CDR2 reads YFSETQ. The CDR3 bases are TGCGCCAGCAGCCGGGACTCTGAAGCTTTCTTT. Encoded protein: CASSRDSEAFF.

V usage is TRBV19 and J usage is TRBJ1-3, with 7 bases identical to TRBD1. The trim removed 3 bases at V and 3 bases at J, leaving 5 bases unmatched. CDR3 length: 15 amino acids. Per germline, CDR1 LNHDA and CDR2 SQIVND (reference sequence). In DNA form, the CDR3 reads TGTGCCAGTAGTATCGACAGGGAATATGGAAACACCATATATTTT. It translates to CASSIDREYGNTIYF.

This chain uses TRBV15 with TRBJ1-4; the D is unclear. CDR1 and CDR2 (germline): LNHNV, YYDKDF (reference sequence). This CDR3 has 13 amino acids. Deletions cut 5 bases from V and 7 bases from J, with 11 bases between. Written as DNA, the CDR3 is TGTGCCACCAGCCTAGAATTGGTTGAAAAACTGTTTTTT. Translated: CATSLELVEKLFF.

The chain has TRBV15 and TRBJ2-7, with D tentatively TRBD2 (6 bases). The CDR3 covers 15 residues. V dropped 1 base and J dropped 1 base, with 11 bases sitting between them. Germline V CDR1 and CDR2: LNHNV, YYDKDF (reference sequence). The CDR3, as DNA: TGTGCCACCAGCAGAGTAGCCGGGGGTTCCTACGAGCAGTACTTC. Translation gives CATSRVAGGSYEQYF.

The chain combines TRBV9 with TRBJ1-2; 10 bases line up with TRBD1. J gave up 4 bases and V 7 bases, and 10 bases lay outside the gene matches. Germline-derived CDR1 and CDR2 are SGDLS and YYNGEE. This CDR3 spans 15 amino acids. The CDR3 region is CASRDRGNSGYGYTF. The CDR3 DNA reads as TGTGCCAGCCGGGACAGGGGAAACTCCGGCTATGGCTACACCTTC.

V gene TRBV29-1 combines with J gene TRBJ1-2, with TRBD1 identical over 7 bases. This CDR3 spans 11 amino acids. Germline-derived CDR1 and CDR2 are SQVTM and ANQGSEA. V shed 8 bases, J shed 8 bases, and the junction held 8 bases outside the gene matches. CDR3 coding DNA: TGCAGCTCGACAGGGAGCGGGGGCTACACCTTC. Translation: CSSTGSGGYTF.

The rearrangement joins TRBV12-3 or TRBV12-4 to TRBJ2-1, with a possible D match to TRBD1 (6 bases). The CDR3 totals 13 residues. V lost 3 bases and J lost 8, with 11 bases in between. The CDR3 DNA reads TGTGCCAGCAGTTTGCCGACAGGCTATGAGCAGTTCTTC. It codes for CASSLPTGYEQFF.